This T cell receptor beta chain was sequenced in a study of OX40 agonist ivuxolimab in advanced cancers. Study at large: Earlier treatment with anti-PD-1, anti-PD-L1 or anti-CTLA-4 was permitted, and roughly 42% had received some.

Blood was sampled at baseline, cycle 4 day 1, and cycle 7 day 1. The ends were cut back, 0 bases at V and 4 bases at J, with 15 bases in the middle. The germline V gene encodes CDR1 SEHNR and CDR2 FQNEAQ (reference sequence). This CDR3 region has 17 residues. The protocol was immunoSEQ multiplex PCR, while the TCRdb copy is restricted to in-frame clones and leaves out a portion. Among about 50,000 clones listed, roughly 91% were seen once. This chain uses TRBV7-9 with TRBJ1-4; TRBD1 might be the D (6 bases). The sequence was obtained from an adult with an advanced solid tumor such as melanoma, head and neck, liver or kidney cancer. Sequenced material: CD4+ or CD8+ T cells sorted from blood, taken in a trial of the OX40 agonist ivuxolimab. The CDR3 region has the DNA TGTGCCAGCAGCTTAGCGGGGGGGACAAGTTATAATGAAAAACTGTTTTTT. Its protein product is CASSLAGGTSYNEKLFF. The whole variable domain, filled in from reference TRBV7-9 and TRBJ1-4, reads DTGVSQNPRHKITKRGQNVTFRCDPISEHNRLYWYRQTLGQGPEFLTYFQNEAQLEKSRLLSDRFSAERPKGSFSTLEIQRTEQGDSAMYLCASSLAGGTSYNEKLFFGSGTQLSVL.